The clone carrying this T cell receptor beta chain was found a few times. Antigen: not known. The source of the sample is a study of CD8 T cells in ankylosing spondylitis. Study findings and constraints: Characteristic of ankylosing spondylitis blood, it appeared, was a TCR beta motif comprising roughly 8 highly homologous variants. Previous work reported some of these motif variants in the synovial fluid and blood of reactive arthritis.

CDR1 SGHTA and CDR2 FQGTGA come from the germline V gene. V was pared by 5 bases and J by 6 bases, with 12 bases between. The CDR3 extends over 13 amino acids. Construction of TCR beta libraries was performed using quantitative 5'-RACE with molecular barcodes. MiXCR, applied by TCRdb to the 5' RACE reads, yields one record per CDR3 protein. The sample yields about 260,000 distinct CDR3 sequences, 20% to 30% seen once. The sample taken for sequencing was blood, either unsorted or a sorted T cell fraction (not recorded which). The chain joins TRBV7-3 to TRBJ2-3; D is uncertain. The TCR sequence derives from a male donor with ankylosing spondylitis or in good health (not recorded which). This chain's CDR3 is CASSPSNLDTQYF. CDR3 nucleotide sequence: TGTGCCAGCAGCCCGAGCAATTTGGATACGCAGTATTTT.